What follows are 20 T cell receptor beta chains derived from one specimen sequenced in a study of CD8+ T cells in alopecia areata (dated 2018 in TCRdb). Explained via the paper, the treatment or condition label denotes: oral pan-JAK inhibitor, 5-10 mg twice daily. Receptor libraries were prepared by the immunoSEQ multiplex PCR assay. RNA was extracted from all samples and reverse transcribed into cDNA, which served as template for TCR sequencing. TCRdb carries this immuneACCESS record with in-frame sequences only. Its versions omit some clonotypes, under half of them owing to an unresolved V gene in the studies checked, with the rest unexplained. The sample records approximately 210,000 clones, around 43% of which are singletons. The leading ten clones occupy approximately 2.4% of the sample. The sample in question was CD4+ T cells sorted from blood, obtained at approximately week 36, from a patient treated with tofacitinib. These receptors came from a human donor with alopecia areata.

In its sample, this clone was seen once. The same CDR3 can be traced to other DNA sequences in this sample. J is TRBJ1-1 and V is TRBV15, with 8 bases aligning to TRBD1. The CDR3 has 15 amino acids. V shed 0 bases and J 5 bases; nucleotides not matched to a gene: 5. The germline V gene has CDR1 LNHNV and CDR2 YYDKDF (reference sequence). CDR3 in amino acids: CATSRDLHRGTEAFF. DNA of the CDR3: TGTGCCACCAGCAGAGATCTGCACAGGGGGACTGAAGCTTTCTTT. Filled out from reference TRBV15 and TRBJ1-1, the complete variable domain reads DAMVIQNPRYQVTQFGKPVTLSCSQTLNHNVMYWYQQKSSQAPKLLFHYYDKDFNNEADTPDNFQSRRPNTSFCFLDIRSPGLGDTAMYLCATSRDLHRGTEAFFGQGTRLTVV.

With regard to this clone: The junction shows a germline mismatch at one end, possibly a read error. The V and J genes are TRBV4-3 and TRBJ2-1; D remains unclear. Germline V gene sequence: CDR1 LGHNA, CDR2 YSLEER. The length of the CDR3 is 17 residues. CDR3 residues: CASSSRAGPASYNGQFF. CDR3 in DNA: TGCGCCAGCAGCTCAAGGGCTGGCCCGGCTTCCTACAATGGGCAGTTCTTC.

The genes are TRBV29-1 and TRBJ2-1, with D possibly matching TRBD2 (5 bases). Trimming left V 4 bases short and J 6 bases short, with 10 bases between. The CDR3 loop spans 12 amino acids. Germline-derived CDR1 and CDR2 are SQVTM and ANQGSEA. CDR3 protein: CSVGRLANEQFF. Written as DNA, the CDR3 is TGCAGCGTTGGTCGGCTAGCCAATGAGCAGTTCTTC.

This clone was observed a handful of times. V is TRBV2 and J is TRBJ1-5; TRBD1 might be the D (6 bases). The V gene lost 6 bases and the J gene lost 6 bases, with 15 bases spanning the gap. This CDR3 spans 14 amino acids. Germline values: CDR1 SNHLY, CDR2 FYNNEI. CDR3 coding DNA: TGTGCCAGCAGCTACACAGGGCCGGGTCAGCCCCAGCATTTT. Its translation: CASSYTGPGQPQHF. Together with reference TRBV2 and TRBJ1-5, the CDR3 gives the full variable domain: EPEVTQTPSHQVTQMGQEVILRCVPISNHLYFYWYRQILGQKVEFLVSFYNNEISEKSEIFDDQFSVERPDGSNFTLKIRSTKLEDSAMYFCASSYTGPGQPQHFGDGTRLSIL.

This chain links TRBV30 with TRBJ2-1; 8 bases align to TRBD2. CDR3 length: 15 amino acids. Trimming removed 1 base from V and 2 bases from J; junction bases left unmatched: 4. CDR1 is GTSNPN, CDR2 SVGIG, per germline (reference sequence). CDR3 in amino acids: CAWSGGLGPYNEQFF. DNA of the CDR3: TGTGCCTGGAGTGGGGGACTAGGGCCCTACAATGAGCAGTTCTTC.

The gene calls are TRBV7-6 and TRBJ2-3; the D gene is possibly TRBD2 (6 bases). V was clipped by 1 base and J by 2 bases, with 13 bases between them. Germline loops: CDR1 SGHVS, CDR2 FNYEAQ. The CDR3 totals 16 residues. CDR3 DNA: TGTGCCAGCAGCTTAGGGGCCGGGACTTTCACAGATACGCAGTATTTT. This sequence encodes CASSLGAGTFTDTQYF.

The rearrangement uses TRBV7-9 and TRBJ2-5, with 11 bases aligning to TRBD1. The V gene end was trimmed by 5 bases and the J gene end by 4 bases; junction bases not matched to a gene: 3. The CDR3 sequence is 14 residues long. Germline CDR1 and CDR2: SEHNR and FQNEAQ (reference sequence). The CDR3: CASSHGQGAETQYF. Written as DNA, the CDR3 is TGTGCCAGCAGCCATGGACAGGGGGCAGAGACCCAGTACTTC.

The chain combines TRBV28 with TRBJ2-3; D unresolved. The CDR3 extends over 15 amino acids. Germline V gene data show CDR1 as MDHEN and CDR2 as SYDVKM. Deletions cut 3 bases from V and 4 bases from J, with 14 bases between. CDR3 protein: CASSFLRQVPDTQYF. The CDR3 coding sequence is TGTGCCAGCAGTTTTTTACGGCAGGTACCAGATACGCAGTATTTT.

In regard to this clone: The sample holds other DNA sequences that translate to the same CDR3. The DNA for the CDR3 is TGTGCCTGGAGTGAGGAGACCCAGTACTTC. Translating it yields CAWSEETQYF. The rearrangement uses TRBV30 and TRBJ2-5, with unresolved D. The CDR3 covers 10 residues. Trimming removed 1 base at V and 5 bases at J, with 2 bases between. The germline V gene has CDR1 GTSNPN and CDR2 SVGIG (reference sequence).

This clone occurred a few times. V is TRBV13 and J is TRBJ1-4; 7 positions match TRBD1. Germline V gene sequence: CDR1 PRHDT, CDR2 FYEKMQ (reference sequence). CDR3 length equals 18 residues. Losses at the gene ends were 5 bases for V and 2 bases for J; bases not matched to a gene: 14. The chain's CDR3 is CASSARTGRRLTNEKLFF. The CDR3 DNA is TGTGCCAGCAGCGCCCGGACAGGCCGGAGGTTGACTAATGAAAAACTGTTTTTT.

This clone was detected a few times. The chain couples TRBV7-2 to TRBJ2-3; D unresolved. Trimming cost V 5 bases and J 3 bases, with 12 bases left between them. Germline CDR1 is SGHTA and CDR2 is FQGNSA. The CDR3 covers 14 residues. The CDR3 reads CASSRRANTDTQYF. Written as DNA, the CDR3 is TGTGCCAGCAGCCGCAGAGCGAATACAGATACGCAGTATTTT.

The chain couples TRBV30 to TRBJ2-1; TRBD2 matches 7 bases. The CDR3 extends over 15 amino acids. Per the germline V gene, CDR1 is GTSNPN and CDR2 is SVGIG (reference sequence). J lost 8 bases, V lost 1 base, and 11 bases had no gene match. The CDR3 loop reads CAWSGGLAEVDEQFF. DNA for the CDR3: TGTGCCTGGAGTGGTGGGCTAGCGGAGGTCGATGAGCAGTTCTTC.

This clone was detected only a few times. This sequence joins TRBV29-1 and TRBJ2-3; D is unclear. The V and J ends lost 4 bases and 8 bases respectively, with 16 bases between them. This CDR3 comprises 13 residues. Germline V gene lookup returns CDR1 SQVTM and CDR2 ANQGSEA. CDR3 sequence: CSVGEDILSTQYF. In nucleotides, the CDR3 is TGCAGCGTTGGAGAGGATATCCTAAGTACGCAGTATTTT.

This clone has more than one count but fewer than ten. The chain uses TRBV29-1 and TRBJ2-5; 13 nucleotides align to TRBD2. Per germline, CDR1 SQVTM and CDR2 ANQGSEA. CDR3 size: 14 residues. The V and J ends lost 4 bases and 5 bases, in that order; junction bases with no gene match: 4. CDR3 bases: TGCAGCGTTGGGACTAGCGGGAGTTTGGAGACCCAGTACTTC. Residues: CSVGTSGSLETQYF.

This chain connects TRBV29-1 to TRBJ2-5; 7 bases fit TRBD2. V lost 6 bases, J lost 5 bases, and 12 bases stayed unmatched. Per the germline V gene, CDR1 is SQVTM and CDR2 is ANQGSEA. There are 14 residues in the CDR3. The CDR3 loop reads CSVAQTSAGETQYF. CDR3 nucleotides: TGCAGCGTCGCTCAGACTTCAGCGGGGGAGACCCAGTACTTC.

The chain combines TRBV29-1 with TRBJ2-3; 9 bases align to TRBD1. V was pared by 0 bases and J by 3 bases, with 13 bases of the junction left unmatched. In germline, CDR1 is SQVTM, CDR2 ANQGSEA. There are 18 residues in the CDR3. The DNA of the CDR3 is TGCAGCGTTGAAGATGTTCGACAGGGGGGATTCCGGACAGATACGCAGTATTTT. Protein product: CSVEDVRQGGFRTDTQYF.

The genes are TRBV10-3 and TRBJ1-2, with TRBD1 matching 9 bases. Trimming at V came to 6 bases and at J to 7 bases, leaving 9 bases not matched to a gene. Per the germline V gene, CDR1 is ENHRY and CDR2 is SYGVKD. The CDR3 covers 14 residues. CDR3 DNA: TGTGCCATCAGCCGGACAGGGGTAGAATTTGGCTACACCTTC. Translated: CAISRTGVEFGYTF.

The chain recombines TRBV30 with TRBJ2-1; 11 bases are shared with TRBD2. The length of the CDR3 is 12 residues. Germline CDR1 is GTSNPN and CDR2 is SVGIG (reference sequence). V lost 2 bases, J lost 12 bases, and 3 bases stayed unmatched. The CDR3 DNA reads as TGTGCCTGGAGTACCCTAGCGGGAGGGCAGTTCTTC. Translating it yields CAWSTLAGGQFF.

V and J are TRBV7-3 and TRBJ2-7, with D possibly matching TRBD2 (5 bases). The germline V gene has CDR1 SGHTA and CDR2 FQGTGA. V was trimmed by 1 base and J by 1 base, leaving 11 bases between them. This CDR3 comprises 15 residues. For the CDR3, the DNA is TGTGCCAGCAGCTTAAGCGCTGGACTTTCCTACGAGCAGTACTTC. This codes for CASSLSAGLSYEQYF.

This clone was picked up a small number of times. The rearrangement uses TRBV29-1 and TRBJ2-1; D may be TRBD2 (5 bases). The CDR3 runs 13 residues. CDR1 SQVTM and CDR2 ANQGSEA come from the germline V gene. Trimming removed 5 bases at V and 2 bases at J, with 10 bases between. The DNA of the CDR3 is TGCAGCGTTCCCAGCGGCACCTACAATGAGCAGTTCTTC. This translates into CSVPSGTYNEQFF.